A selection of T cell receptor beta chains follows, all from one sample in a study of blood T cells in healthy people across ages. One entry per CDR3 protein results from TCRdb running MiXCR on the 5' RACE reads. The data hold around 870,000 distinct CDR3 sequences, with under 35% observed a single time. The sample consisted of blood. The receptors were gathered from a woman of 80 years or more in good health. CDR3s include the opening cysteine and the closing phenylalanine or tryptophan. Fields, in order: D gene, clone size, J gene, V gene, CDR3 protein. The D gene is left open where the match is weak. Part of the rows lack a size; the others show once, few, many or a class for expanded clones.

-	-	TRBJ2-1	TRBV7-2	CASSLFPGSNEQFF
TRBD1	many	TRBJ2-1	TRBV4-1	CASSQDQTGQGKTNEQFF
-	-	TRBJ2-2	TRBV6-2/TRBV6-3	CASSFTNTGELFF
-	-	TRBJ1-2	TRBV30	CAWTGTWGYTF
-	-	TRBJ1-1	TRBV11-2	CASSSSTGTEGFF
-	-	TRBJ2-5	TRBV6-2/TRBV6-3	CASSYAGAGETQYF
-	-	TRBJ1-2	TRBV6-1	CASSVPPPGEGINYGYTF
TRBD1	many	TRBJ2-3	TRBV6-2/TRBV6-3	CASRDRLYLTDTQYF
TRBD1	many	TRBJ2-7	TRBV6-2/TRBV6-3	CASSEGPTGDIYEQYF
TRBD1	few	TRBJ2-3	TRBV27	CASSLWGQGGTDTQYF
TRBD2	-	TRBJ2-2	TRBV20-1	CSATSGGGSGELFF
-	-	TRBJ1-5	TRBV2	CASSEAGDPNQPQHF
TRBD1	-	TRBJ1-5	TRBV6-2/TRBV6-3	CASSNPGTGGIIGNQPQHF
-	-	TRBJ1-2	TRBV7-9	CASSHRSVIDGYTF
-	many	TRBJ2-3	TRBV5-1	CASSSRQISTDTQYF
-	-	TRBJ2-3	TRBV20-1	CSASLRAGPTQYTQYF
-	many	TRBJ2-4	TRBV19	CASSNRDARVEQYF
-	many	TRBJ1-1	TRBV7-2	CASSYHQDSTNEAFF
-	many	TRBJ2-7	TRBV5-1	CASSLGRGSNEQYF
-	-	TRBJ1-3	TRBV6-5	CASSRQIFSGNTIYF
-	-	-	TRBV11-2	CASSLIRLTGHEQYF
TRBD2	many	TRBJ2-1	TRBV7-9	CASSQIAGGRNNEQFF
TRBD2	many	TRBJ2-7	TRBV27	CASSFGVGRVVYEQYF
-	many	TRBJ2-7	TRBV2	CASGAGLMREQYF
-	-	TRBJ2-4	TRBV19	CASSKLTQGGLAKNIQYF
-	-	TRBJ1-1	TRBV7-2	CASRPTSITEAFF
TRBD2	many	TRBJ2-5	TRBV20-1	CSARGTSGIQETQYF
-	many	TRBJ1-2	TRBV11-2	CASSLGQGFRGYTF
-	-	TRBJ2-5	TRBV7-2	CASSPRPYRETQYF
-	few	TRBJ2-3	TRBV9	CASTLAAGQSTDTQYF
TRBD2	-	TRBJ2-2	TRBV7-2	CASSLHLTSDTGELFF
-	many	TRBJ2-1	TRBV20-1	CSAPGGQTYNEQFF
TRBD1	few	TRBJ2-1	TRBV3-1	CASSQLDRDSYNEQFF
-	-	TRBJ1-5	TRBV11-2	CASSQGGLGQPQHF
TRBD1	many	TRBJ2-7	TRBV11-2	CASSLDRDREQYF
-	-	TRBJ1-6	TRBV14	CASSARPNSPLHF
TRBD1	many	TRBJ2-3	TRBV20-1	CSAGQGSTDTQYF
TRBD2	many	TRBJ2-1	TRBV5-1	CASSSRSSGGNNEQFF
TRBD1	-	TRBJ1-2	TRBV5-5	CASSPILGTGGFGYTF
TRBD2	few	TRBJ2-7	TRBV7-2	CASSFRGGTEYEQYF
TRBD2	many	TRBJ2-1	TRBV7-2	CASSLGSGGGMNEQFF
TRBD1	-	TRBJ1-5	TRBV12-3/TRBV12-4	CANSLTGSIQPQHF
TRBD1	many	TRBJ2-7	TRBV28	CASRTGGLYEQYF
-	-	TRBJ1-2	TRBV7-2	CASSMGPPYGYTF
-	many	TRBJ2-5	TRBV7-2	CASSPGAQETQYF
TRBD1	many	TRBJ1-2	TRBV27	CASSPQGIHGYTF
TRBD1	many	TRBJ2-6	TRBV4-3	CASSQEWGQGSSGANVLTF
TRBD1	many	TRBJ2-3	TRBV4-3	CASSQETGGKGDTQYF
-	few	TRBJ2-2	TRBV12-3/TRBV12-4	CASSLAGAPGTGELFF
-	few	TRBJ1-1	TRBV7-2	CASSAGRWNTEAFF
TRBD1	many	TRBJ2-6	TRBV7-7	CASSLGGRFGANVLTF
-	many	TRBJ1-4	TRBV20-1	CSARGAQPNEKLFF
TRBD1	many	TRBJ2-7	TRBV3-1	CASSQGQVISYEQYF
TRBD2	few	TRBJ2-3	TRBV20-1	CSARGLHWTSGKTDTQYF
-	many	TRBJ2-7	TRBV21-1	CASSNGTGVQREQYF
-	-	TRBJ2-7	TRBV11-2	CASNLPTYEQYF
-	many	TRBJ2-3	TRBV12-3/TRBV12-4	CASSFGGEDTQYF
TRBD1	many	TRBJ2-5	TRBV28	CASSLVGTGYLIQETQYF
-	many	TRBJ2-1	TRBV6-5	CATGVAAGSYNEQFF